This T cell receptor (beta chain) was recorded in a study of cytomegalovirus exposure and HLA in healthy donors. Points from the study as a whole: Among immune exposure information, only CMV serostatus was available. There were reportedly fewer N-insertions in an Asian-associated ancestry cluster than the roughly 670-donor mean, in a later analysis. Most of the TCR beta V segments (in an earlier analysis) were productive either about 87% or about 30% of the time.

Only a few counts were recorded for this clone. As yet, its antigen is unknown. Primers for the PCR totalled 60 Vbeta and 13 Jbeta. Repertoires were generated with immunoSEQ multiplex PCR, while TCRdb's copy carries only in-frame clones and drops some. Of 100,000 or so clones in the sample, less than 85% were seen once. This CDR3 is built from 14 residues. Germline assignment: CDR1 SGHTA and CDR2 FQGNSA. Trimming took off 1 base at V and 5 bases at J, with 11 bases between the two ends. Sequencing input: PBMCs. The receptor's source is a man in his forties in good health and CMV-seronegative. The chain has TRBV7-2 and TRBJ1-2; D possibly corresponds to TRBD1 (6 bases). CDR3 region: CASSLGYRAYGYTF. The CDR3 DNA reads TGTGCCAGCAGCTTAGGGTACAGGGCTTATGGCTACACCTTC.